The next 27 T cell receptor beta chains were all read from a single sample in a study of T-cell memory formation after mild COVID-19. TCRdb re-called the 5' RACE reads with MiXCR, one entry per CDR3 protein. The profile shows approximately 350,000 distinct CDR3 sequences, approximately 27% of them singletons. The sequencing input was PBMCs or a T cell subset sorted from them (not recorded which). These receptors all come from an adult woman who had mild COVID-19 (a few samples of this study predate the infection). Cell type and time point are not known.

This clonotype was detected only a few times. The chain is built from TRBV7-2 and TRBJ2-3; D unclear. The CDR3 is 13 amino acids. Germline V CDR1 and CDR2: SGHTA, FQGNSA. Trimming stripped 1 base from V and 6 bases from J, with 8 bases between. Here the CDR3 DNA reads TGTGCCAGCAGCTTAGGCCCACGGGATACGCAGTATTTT. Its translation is CASSLGPRDTQYF.

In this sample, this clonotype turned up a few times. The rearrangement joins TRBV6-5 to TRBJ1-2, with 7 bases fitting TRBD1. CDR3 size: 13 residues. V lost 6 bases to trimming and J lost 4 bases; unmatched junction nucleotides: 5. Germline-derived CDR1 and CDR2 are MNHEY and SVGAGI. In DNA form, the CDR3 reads TGTGCCAGCAGCATTGGGACAGCCTATGGCTACACCTTC. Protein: CASSIGTAYGYTF.

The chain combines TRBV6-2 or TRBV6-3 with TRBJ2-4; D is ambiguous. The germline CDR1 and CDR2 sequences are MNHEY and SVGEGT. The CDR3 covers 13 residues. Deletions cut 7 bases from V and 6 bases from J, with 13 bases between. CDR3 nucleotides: TGTGCCAGCACCCCTTCCCAACCAAACATTCAGTACTTC. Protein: CASTPSQPNIQYF.

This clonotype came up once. CDR3: CSVEAKGRGAYEQYF. The CDR3 coding sequence is TGCAGCGTTGAAGCGAAGGGGAGGGGGGCGTACGAGCAGTACTTC. The chain has TRBV29-1 and TRBJ2-7, with D possibly TRBD2 on 7 matching bases. CDR3 length: 15 residues. The germline V gene encodes CDR1 SQVTM and CDR2 ANQGSEA. Trimming stripped 1 base from V and 4 bases from J, with 17 bases between.

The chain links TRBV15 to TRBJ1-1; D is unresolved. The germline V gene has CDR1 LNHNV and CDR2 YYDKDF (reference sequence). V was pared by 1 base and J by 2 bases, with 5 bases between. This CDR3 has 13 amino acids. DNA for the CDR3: TGTGCCACCAGCAGAGTAGTTAACACTGAAGCTTTCTTT. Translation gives CATSRVVNTEAFF. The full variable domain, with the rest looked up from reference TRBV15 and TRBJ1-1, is DAMVIQNPRYQVTQFGKPVTLSCSQTLNHNVMYWYQQKSSQAPKLLFHYYDKDFNNEADTPDNFQSRRPNTSFCFLDIRSPGLGDTAMYLCATSRVVNTEAFFGQGTRLTVV.

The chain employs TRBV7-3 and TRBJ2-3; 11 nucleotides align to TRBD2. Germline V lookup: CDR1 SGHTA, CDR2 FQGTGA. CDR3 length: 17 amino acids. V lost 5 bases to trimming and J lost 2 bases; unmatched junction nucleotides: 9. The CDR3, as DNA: TGTGCCAGCAGCAAAGATGTAGCGGGGGGGTCCACAGATACGCAGTATTTT. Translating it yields CASSKDVAGGSTDTQYF.

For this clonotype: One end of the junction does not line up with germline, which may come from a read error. The CDR3 spells CASSLGTSVTDTQYF. The DNA of the CDR3 is TGTGCTAGCAGCTTAGGGACTAGCGTCACAGATACGCAGTATTTT. V is TRBV7-7 and J is TRBJ2-3; 10 bases map to TRBD2. The CDR3 length is 15 residues. Germline V gives CDR1 SSHAT, CDR2 FNYEAQ (reference sequence).

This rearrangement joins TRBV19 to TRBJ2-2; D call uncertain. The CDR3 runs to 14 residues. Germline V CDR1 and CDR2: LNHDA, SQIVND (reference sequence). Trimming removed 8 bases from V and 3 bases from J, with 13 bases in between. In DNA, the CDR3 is TGTGCCAGTCGTCCTGATGGGTACACCGGGGAGCTGTTTTTT. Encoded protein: CASRPDGYTGELFF.

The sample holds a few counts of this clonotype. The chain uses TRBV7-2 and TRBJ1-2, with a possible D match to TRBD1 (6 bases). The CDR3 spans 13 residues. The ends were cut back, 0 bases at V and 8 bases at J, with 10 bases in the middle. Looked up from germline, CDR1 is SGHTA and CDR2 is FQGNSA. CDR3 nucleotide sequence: TGTGCCAGCAGCTTAGCCGGGACACGAGGCTACACCTTC. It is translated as CASSLAGTRGYTF.

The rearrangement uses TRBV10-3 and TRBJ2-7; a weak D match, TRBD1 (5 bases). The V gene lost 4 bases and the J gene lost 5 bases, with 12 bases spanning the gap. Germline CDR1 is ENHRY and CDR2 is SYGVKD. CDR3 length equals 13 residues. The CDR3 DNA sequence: TGTGCCATCAGTGCAAGGGGCCCGGACGAGCAGTACTTC. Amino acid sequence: CAISARGPDEQYF.

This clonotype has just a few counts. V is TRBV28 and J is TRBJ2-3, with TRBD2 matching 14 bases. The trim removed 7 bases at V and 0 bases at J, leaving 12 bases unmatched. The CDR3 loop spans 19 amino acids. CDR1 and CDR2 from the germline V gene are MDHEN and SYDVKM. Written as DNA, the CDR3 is TGTGCCAGCACCTTGCAGGGACTAGCGGGAGTCGGAAGCACAGATACGCAGTATTTT. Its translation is CASTLQGLAGVGSTDTQYF.

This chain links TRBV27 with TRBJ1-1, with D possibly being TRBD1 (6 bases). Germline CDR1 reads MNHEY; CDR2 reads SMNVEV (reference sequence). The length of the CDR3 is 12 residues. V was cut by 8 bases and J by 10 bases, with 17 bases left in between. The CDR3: CASARGRGSAFF. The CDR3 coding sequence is TGTGCCAGCGCCCGGGGGCGAGGTTCAGCTTTCTTT.

The CDR3 DNA is TGCAGTGCTAGAGACAAGGGAGGCACTGAAGCTTTCTTT. Amino acids: CSARDKGGTEAFF. The chain uses TRBV20-1 and TRBJ1-1, with D uncertain. V was trimmed by 0 bases and J by 4 bases, leaving 9 bases between them. The CDR3 has 13 residues. CDR1 and CDR2 (germline): DFQATT, SNEGSKA (reference sequence).

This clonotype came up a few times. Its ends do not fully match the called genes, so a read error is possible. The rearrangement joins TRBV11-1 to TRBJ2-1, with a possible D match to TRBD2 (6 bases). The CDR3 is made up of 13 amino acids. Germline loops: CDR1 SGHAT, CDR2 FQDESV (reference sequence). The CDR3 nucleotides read TGTGCCAGCAGCCTCGAGGGGCGGGACCAGTTGGTCTTC. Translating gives CASSLEGRDQLVF.

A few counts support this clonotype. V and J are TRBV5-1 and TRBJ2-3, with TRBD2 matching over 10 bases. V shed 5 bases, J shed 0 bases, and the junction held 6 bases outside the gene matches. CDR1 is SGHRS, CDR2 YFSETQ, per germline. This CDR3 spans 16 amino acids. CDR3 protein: CASRQLAGISTDTQYF. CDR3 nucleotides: TGCGCCAGCAGGCAACTAGCGGGAATTAGCACAGATACGCAGTATTTT.

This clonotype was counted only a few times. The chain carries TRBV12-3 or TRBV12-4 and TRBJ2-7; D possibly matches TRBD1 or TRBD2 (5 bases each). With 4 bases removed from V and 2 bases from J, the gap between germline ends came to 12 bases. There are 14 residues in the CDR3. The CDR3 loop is CASSYRDRTYEQYF. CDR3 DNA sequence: TGTGCCAGCAGTTACCGGGACCGAACCTACGAGCAGTACTTC.

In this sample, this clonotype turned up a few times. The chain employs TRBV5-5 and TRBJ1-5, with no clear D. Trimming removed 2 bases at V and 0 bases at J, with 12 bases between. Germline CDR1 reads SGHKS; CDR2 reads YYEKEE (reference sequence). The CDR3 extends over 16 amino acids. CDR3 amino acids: CASSFNTQDSNQPQHF. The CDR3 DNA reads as TGTGCCAGCAGCTTTAATACGCAGGATAGCAATCAGCCCCAGCATTTT.

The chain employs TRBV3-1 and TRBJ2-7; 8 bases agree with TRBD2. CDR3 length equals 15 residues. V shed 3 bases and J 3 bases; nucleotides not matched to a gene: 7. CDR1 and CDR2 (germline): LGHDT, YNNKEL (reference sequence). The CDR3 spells CASSHFAGGGYEQYF. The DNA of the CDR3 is TGTGCCAGCAGCCATTTCGCGGGGGGCGGCTACGAGCAGTACTTC.

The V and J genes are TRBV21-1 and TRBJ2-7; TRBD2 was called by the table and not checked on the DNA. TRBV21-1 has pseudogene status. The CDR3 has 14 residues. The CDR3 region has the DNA TGTGCCATCTCTTTGACCACCTCCACGGACGAGCAGTACTTC. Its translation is CAISLTTSTDEQYF.

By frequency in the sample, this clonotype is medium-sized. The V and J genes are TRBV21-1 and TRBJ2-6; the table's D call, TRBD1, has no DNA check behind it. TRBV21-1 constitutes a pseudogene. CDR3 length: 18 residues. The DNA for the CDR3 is TGTGCCAGCAGGAAATCTACGGGACGCCTCTCTGGGGCCAACGTCCTGACTTTC. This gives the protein CASRKSTGRLSGANVLTF.

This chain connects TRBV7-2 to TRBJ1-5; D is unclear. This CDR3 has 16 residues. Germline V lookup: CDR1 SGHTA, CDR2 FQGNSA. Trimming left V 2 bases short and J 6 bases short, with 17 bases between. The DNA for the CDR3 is TGTGCCAGCAGCTTAAATAGCCCCGGGGTACGTCAGCCCCAGCATTTT. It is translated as CASSLNSPGVRQPQHF. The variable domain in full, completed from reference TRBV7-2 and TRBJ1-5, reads GAGVSQSPSNKVTEKGKDVELRCDPISGHTALYWYRQSLGQGLEFLIYFQGNSAPDKSGLPSDRFSAERTGGSVSTLTIQRTQQEDSAVYLCASSLNSPGVRQPQHFGDGTRLSIL.

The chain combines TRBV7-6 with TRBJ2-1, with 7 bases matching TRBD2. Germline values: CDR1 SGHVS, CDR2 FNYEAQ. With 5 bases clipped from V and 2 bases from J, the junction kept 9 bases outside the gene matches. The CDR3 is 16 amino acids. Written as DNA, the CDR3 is TGTGCCAGCAGCCCATTGACGGGGAGGGCCTACAATGAGCAGTTCTTC. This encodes CASSPLTGRAYNEQFF.

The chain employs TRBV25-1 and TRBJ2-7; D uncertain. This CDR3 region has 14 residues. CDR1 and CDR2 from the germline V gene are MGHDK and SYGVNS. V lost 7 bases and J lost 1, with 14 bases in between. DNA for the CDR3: TGTGCCAGCACCCTAGGGAAGGGTTCCTACGAGCAGTACTTC. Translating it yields CASTLGKGSYEQYF.

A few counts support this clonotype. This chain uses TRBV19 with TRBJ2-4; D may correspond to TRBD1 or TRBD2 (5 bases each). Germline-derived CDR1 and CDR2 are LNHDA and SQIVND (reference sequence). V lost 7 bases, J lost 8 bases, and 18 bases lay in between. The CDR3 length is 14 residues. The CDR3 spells CASTPGARADIQYF. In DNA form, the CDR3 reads TGTGCCAGTACCCCCGGGGCGAGGGCCGACATTCAGTACTTC.

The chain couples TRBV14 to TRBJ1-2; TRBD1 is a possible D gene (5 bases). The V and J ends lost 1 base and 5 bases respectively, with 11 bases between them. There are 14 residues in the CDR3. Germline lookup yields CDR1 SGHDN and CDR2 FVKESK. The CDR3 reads CASSQGQSLYGYTF. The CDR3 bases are TGTGCCAGCAGCCAAGGACAGTCCCTATATGGCTACACCTTC. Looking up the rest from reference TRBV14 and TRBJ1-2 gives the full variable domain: EAGVTQFPSHSVIEKGQTVTLRCDPISGHDNLYWYRRVMGKEIKFLLHFVKESKQDESGMPNNRFLAERTGGTYSTLKVQPAELEDSGVYFCASSQGQSLYGYTFGSGTRLTVV.

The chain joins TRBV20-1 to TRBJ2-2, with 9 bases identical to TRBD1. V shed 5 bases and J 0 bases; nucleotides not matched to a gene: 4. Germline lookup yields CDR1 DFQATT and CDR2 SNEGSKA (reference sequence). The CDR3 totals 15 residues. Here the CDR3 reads CSAYGTGSNTGELFF. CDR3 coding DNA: TGCAGTGCTTACGGGACAGGGTCGAACACCGGGGAGCTGTTTTTT.

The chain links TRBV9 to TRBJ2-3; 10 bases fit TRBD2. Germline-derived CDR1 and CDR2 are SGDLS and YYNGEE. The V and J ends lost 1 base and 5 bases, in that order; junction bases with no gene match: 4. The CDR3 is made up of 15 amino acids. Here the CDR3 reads CASSVSAGGLDTQYF. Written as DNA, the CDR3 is TGTGCCAGCAGCGTATCAGCGGGAGGGTTAGATACGCAGTATTTT. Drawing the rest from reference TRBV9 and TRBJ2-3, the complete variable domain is DSGVTQTPKHLITATGQRVTLRCSPRSGDLSVYWYQQSLDQGLQFLIQYYNGEERAKGNILERFSAQQFPDLHSELNLSSLELGDSALYFCASSVSAGGLDTQYFGPGTRLTVL.